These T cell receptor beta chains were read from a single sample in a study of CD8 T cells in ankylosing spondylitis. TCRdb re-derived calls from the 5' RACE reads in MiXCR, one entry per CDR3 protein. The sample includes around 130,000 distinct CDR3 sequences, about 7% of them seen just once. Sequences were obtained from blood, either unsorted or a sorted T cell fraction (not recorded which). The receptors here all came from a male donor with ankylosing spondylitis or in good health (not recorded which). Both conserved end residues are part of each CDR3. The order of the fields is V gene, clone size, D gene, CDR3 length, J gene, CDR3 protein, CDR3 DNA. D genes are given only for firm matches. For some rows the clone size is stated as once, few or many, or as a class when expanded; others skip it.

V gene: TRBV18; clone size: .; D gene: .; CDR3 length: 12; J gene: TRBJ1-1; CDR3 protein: CASSPSRDEAFF; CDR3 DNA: TGTGCCAGCTCACCGTCAAGGGACGAGGCTTTCTTT
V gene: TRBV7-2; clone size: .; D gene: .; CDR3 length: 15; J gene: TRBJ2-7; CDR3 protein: CASSLGPGHSYEPYF; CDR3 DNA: TGTGCCAGCAGCTTAGGGCCAGGACATTCCTACGAGCCCTACTTC
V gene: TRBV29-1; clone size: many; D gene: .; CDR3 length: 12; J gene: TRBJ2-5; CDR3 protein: CSADRDGETQYF; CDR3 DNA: TGCAGCGCCGACCGGGACGGAGAGACCCAGTACTTC
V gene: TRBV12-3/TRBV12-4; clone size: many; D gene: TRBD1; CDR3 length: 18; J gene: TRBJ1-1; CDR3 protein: CASSPSFGDRGQRTEAFF; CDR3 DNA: TGTGCCAGCAGCCCGTCTTTTGGGGACAGGGGGCAGCGCACTGAAGCTTTCTTT
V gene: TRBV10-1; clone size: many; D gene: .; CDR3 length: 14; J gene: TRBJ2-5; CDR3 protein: CASSDPSVRETQYF; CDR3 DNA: TGCGCCAGCAGTGACCCCAGTGTGAGGGAGACCCAGTACTTC
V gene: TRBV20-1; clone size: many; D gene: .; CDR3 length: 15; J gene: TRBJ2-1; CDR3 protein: CSARIPSTRINEQFF; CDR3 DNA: TGCAGTGCTAGGATCCCTTCGACTAGAATCAATGAGCAGTTCTTC
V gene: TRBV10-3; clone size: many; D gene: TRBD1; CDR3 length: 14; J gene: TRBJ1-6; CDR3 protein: CAITWDRDNSPLHF; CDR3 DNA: TGTGCCATCACATGGGACAGGGATAATTCACCCCTCCACTTT
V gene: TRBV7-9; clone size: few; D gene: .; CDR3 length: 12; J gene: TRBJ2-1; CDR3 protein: CASSDVYNEQFF; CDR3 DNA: TGTGCCAGCAGCGACGTTTACAATGAGCAGTTCTTC
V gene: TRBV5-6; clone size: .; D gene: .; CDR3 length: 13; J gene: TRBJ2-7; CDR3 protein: CASSLGASYEQYF; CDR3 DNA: TGTGCCAGCAGCTTGGGGGCCTCCTACGAGCAGTACTTC
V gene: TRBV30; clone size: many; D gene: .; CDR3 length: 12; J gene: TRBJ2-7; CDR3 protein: CAWSTRESEQYF; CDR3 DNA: TGTGCCTGGAGTACGAGGGAGTCCGAGCAGTACTTC
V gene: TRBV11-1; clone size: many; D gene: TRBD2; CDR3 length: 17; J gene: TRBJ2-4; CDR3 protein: CASSPKTSGAAKNIQYF; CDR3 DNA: TGTGCCAGCAGCCCCAAGACTAGCGGAGCAGCCAAAAACATTCAGTACTTC
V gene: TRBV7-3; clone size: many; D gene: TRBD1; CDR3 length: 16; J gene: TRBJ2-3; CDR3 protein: CASSNWDRGHTDTQYF; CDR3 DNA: TGTGCCAGCAGCAACTGGGACAGGGGTCACACAGATACGCAGTATTTT
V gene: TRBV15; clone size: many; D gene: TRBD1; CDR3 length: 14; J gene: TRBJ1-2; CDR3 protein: CATRDRETRYGYTF; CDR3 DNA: TGTGCCACCAGGGACAGGGAAACCCGCTATGGCTACACCTTC
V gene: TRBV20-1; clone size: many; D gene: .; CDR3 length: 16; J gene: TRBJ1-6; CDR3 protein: CSARPRGLSYNSPLHF; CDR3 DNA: TGCAGTGCTAGGCCCCGGGGACTGTCGTATAATTCACCCCTCCACTTT
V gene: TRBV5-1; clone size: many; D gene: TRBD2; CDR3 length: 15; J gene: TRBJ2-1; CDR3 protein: CASSLISGGDNEQFF; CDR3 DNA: TGCGCCAGCAGCTTGATTAGCGGGGGGGACAATGAGCAGTTCTTC
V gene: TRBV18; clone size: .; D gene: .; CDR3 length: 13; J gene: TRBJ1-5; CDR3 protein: CASSPGAGQPQHF; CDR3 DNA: TGTGCCAGCTCACCAGGGGCCGGTCAGCCCCAGCATTTT
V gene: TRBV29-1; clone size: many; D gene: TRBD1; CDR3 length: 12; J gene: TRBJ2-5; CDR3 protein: CSVVLKDRGVCF; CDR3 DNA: TGCAGCGTCGTACTCAAGGACAGGGGGGTTTGCTTC
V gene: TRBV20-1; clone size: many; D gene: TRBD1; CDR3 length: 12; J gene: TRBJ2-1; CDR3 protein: CSAGTGKNEQFF; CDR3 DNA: TGCAGTGCCGGGACAGGGAAGAATGAGCAGTTCTTC
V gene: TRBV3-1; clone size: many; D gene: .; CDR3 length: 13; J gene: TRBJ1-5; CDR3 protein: CASSQDVSQPQHF; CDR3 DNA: TGTGCCAGCAGCCAAGATGTGAGTCAGCCCCAGCATTTT
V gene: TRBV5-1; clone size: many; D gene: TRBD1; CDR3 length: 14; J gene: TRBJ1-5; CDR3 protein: CASRQGASNQPQHF; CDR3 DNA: TGCGCCAGCCGCCAGGGGGCGAGCAATCAGCCCCAGCATTTT
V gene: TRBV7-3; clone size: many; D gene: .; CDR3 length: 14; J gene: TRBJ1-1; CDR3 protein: CASSLVGGDTEAFF; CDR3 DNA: TGTGCCAGCAGCTTAGTCGGGGGTGACACTGAAGCTTTCTTT
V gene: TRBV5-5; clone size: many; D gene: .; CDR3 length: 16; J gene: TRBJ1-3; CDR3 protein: CASSLGRVFSGNTIYF; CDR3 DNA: TGTGCCAGCAGCTTGGGCAGGGTTTTCTCTGGAAACACCATATATTTT